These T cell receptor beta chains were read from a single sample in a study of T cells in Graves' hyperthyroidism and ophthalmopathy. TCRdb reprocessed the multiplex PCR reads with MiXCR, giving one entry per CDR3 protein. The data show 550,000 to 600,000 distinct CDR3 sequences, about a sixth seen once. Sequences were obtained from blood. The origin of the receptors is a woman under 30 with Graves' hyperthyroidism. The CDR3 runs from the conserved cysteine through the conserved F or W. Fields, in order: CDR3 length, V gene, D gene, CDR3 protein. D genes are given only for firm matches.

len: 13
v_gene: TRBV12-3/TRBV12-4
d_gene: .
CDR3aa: CASTLVQGFQAFF

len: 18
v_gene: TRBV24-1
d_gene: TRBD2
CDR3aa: CATSDTPTGLAWTGELFF

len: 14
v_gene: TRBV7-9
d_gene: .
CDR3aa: CASSLDRDDYGYTF

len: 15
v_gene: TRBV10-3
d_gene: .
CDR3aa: CAISESIGVGSPLHF

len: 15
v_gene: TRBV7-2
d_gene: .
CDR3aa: CASSLGGGLLYGYTF

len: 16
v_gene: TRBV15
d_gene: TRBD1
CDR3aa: CATSRASGTGVSPLHF

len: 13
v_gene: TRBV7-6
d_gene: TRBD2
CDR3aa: CASGRETYNEQFF

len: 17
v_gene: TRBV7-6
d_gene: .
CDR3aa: CASSLVSGTANTYEQYF

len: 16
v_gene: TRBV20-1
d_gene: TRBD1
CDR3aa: CSARDLQGAGRTEAFF

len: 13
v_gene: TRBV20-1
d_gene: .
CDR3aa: CSARGESLDTQYF

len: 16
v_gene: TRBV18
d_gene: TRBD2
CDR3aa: CASSPPSGLVGAEQFF

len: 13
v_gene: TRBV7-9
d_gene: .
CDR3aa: CASSLGHSQPQHF

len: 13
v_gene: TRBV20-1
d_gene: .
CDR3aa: CSAWDPANYGYTF

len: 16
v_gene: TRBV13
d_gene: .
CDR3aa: CASSRKTRSGTDTQYF

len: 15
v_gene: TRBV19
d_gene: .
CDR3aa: CASSILGANTDTQYF

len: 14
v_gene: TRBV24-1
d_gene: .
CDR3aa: CATSDFLQDYGYTF

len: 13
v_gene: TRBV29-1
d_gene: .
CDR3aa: CSVESTAYNEQFF